Listed below are T cell receptor beta chains from one sample, sequenced in a study of cytomegalovirus exposure and HLA in healthy donors. Data came from immunoSEQ multiplex PCR; TCRdb stores just in-frame clones and leaves some out. This sample has about 130,000 clones, with roughly 70% found just once. Sequenced sample: PBMCs. These receptors came from a human donor in good health. Each CDR3 is given with its conserved first and last residue. A D gene is named only where the DNA matches it firmly. The size entry is marked missing in some rows and otherwise reads once, few, many or a size class.

d_call	cdr3_length	v_call	j_call	clone_size	cdr3_nt	cdr3_aa
TRBD2	14	TRBV29-1	TRBJ2-2	-	TGCAGCGCTGGGACTAGCGCTTACACCGGGGAGCTGTTTTTT	CSAGTSAYTGELFF
TRBD2	16	TRBV11-2	TRBJ2-3	-	TGTGCCAGCAGCTCCGGACTAGCGGGGAGCACAGATACGCAGTATTTT	CASSSGLAGSTDTQYF
-	12	TRBV19	TRBJ2-7	-	TGTGCCAGTAGTACCAGTATGCGGGAGCAGTACTTC	CASSTSMREQYF
TRBD1	14	TRBV7-2	TRBJ1-1	-	TGTGCCAGCAGACAGGGACAGGCAAACACTGAAGCTTTCTTT	CASRQGQANTEAFF
-	13	TRBV19	TRBJ2-4	-	TGTGCCAGTAATCCGTTCGGTGGAGACCCCCAGTACTTC	CASNPFGGDPQYF
-	15	TRBV5-5	TRBJ1-5	-	TGTGCCAGCAGCTTGGCGTCAGGGGTGGGTCAGCCCCAGCATTTT	CASSLASGVGQPQHF
-	17	TRBV7-2	TRBJ2-1	-	TGTGCCAGCAGCCCGGACGTAACTAGCAGCTCCTACAATGAGCAGTTCTTC	CASSPDVTSSSYNEQFF
-	14	TRBV29-1	TRBJ2-5	-	TGCAGCGTTGAAGGCGGGGGCAGTCAAGAGACCCAGTACTTC	CSVEGGGSQETQYF
TRBD2	18	TRBV27	TRBJ2-7	-	TGTGCCAGCAGTTTATCGACGCCCAGAAGGCGGGAGACCTACGAGCAGTACTTC	CASSLSTPRRRETYEQYF
-	15	TRBV19	TRBJ2-3	-	TGTGCCAGTAGTATTTTCACGGGGGACACAGATACGCAGTATTTT	CASSIFTGDTDTQYF
-	16	TRBV19	TRBJ2-3	-	TGTGCCAGTACCCCAGGTTTCGGGAGAGGGGTGGGTACGCAGTATTTT	CASTPGFGRGVGTQYF
TRBD2	16	TRBV5-1	TRBJ2-2	-	TGCGCCAGCAGCAAAGGACTAGCGGGAAACACCGGGGAGCTGTTTTTT	CASSKGLAGNTGELFF
TRBD1	15	TRBV4-2	TRBJ2-1	-	TGTGCCAGCAGCCCCGGGACAGGGGGTCCGGATGAGCAGTTCTTC	CASSPGTGGPDEQFF
-	14	TRBV10-3	TRBJ2-3	-	TGTGCCATCAGCTACGCAGGGAGCACAGATACGCAGTATTTT	CAISYAGSTDTQYF
-	16	TRBV7-2	TRBJ2-1	once	TGTGCCAGCAGCTTAGCGTGGTGGGAGGCCTACAATGAGCAGTTCTTC	CASSLAWWEAYNEQFF
TRBD2	14	TRBV6-5	TRBJ2-1	-	TGTGCCAGCACCGGGCTAGCGGGAGGAACTGAGCAGTTCTTC	CASTGLAGGTEQFF